The 18 T cell receptor beta chains below come from one sample, sequenced in a study of blood T cells in healthy people across ages. A second roughly 6 to 12 cycle PCR used barcoded and J-beta primers. Using its own MiXCR run on the 5' RACE reads, TCRdb lists one record per CDR3 protein. The profile shows around 990,000 distinct CDR3 sequences, under 30% of them singletons. Another study also made use of these data, one on T cells of mothers and their children.

The sequenced material came from blood. The origin of the receptors is a girl aged 2 to 9 in good health.

This chain links TRBV7-2 with TRBJ2-3; weak D call: TRBD2 (6 bases). The CDR3 has 17 residues. Germline-derived CDR1 and CDR2 are SGHTA and FQGNSA. V was pared by 2 bases and J by 3 bases, with 18 bases between. The CDR3 is CASSLLGTGVSTDTQYF. The CDR3 DNA reads TGTGCCAGCAGCTTACTCGGAACGGGAGTCTCTACAGATACGCAGTATTTT.

This chain links TRBV20-1 with TRBJ2-4; no firm D call. The germline V gene encodes CDR1 DFQATT and CDR2 SNEGSKA (reference sequence). The CDR3 has 15 amino acids. Trimming left V 4 bases short and J 0 bases short, with 13 bases between. The CDR3 loop is CSATQLFLAKNIQYF. The CDR3 DNA is TGCAGTGCTACGCAGCTGTTTCTAGCCAAAAACATTCAGTACTTC.

This clonotype was seen a few times. The chain uses TRBV16 and TRBJ2-3; D ambiguous. The V end lost 1 base, the J end lost 3 bases, and 14 bases lay between the germline ends. This CDR3 has 16 residues. Looked up from germline, CDR1 is KGHSY and CDR2 is FQNENV. This CDR3 reads CASSQFPDSGTDTQYF. As DNA, the CDR3 is TGTGCCAGCAGCCAATTCCCGGATTCTGGTACAGATACGCAGTATTTT.

This clonotype has only one observation. The chain employs TRBV12-3 or TRBV12-4 and TRBJ1-6; D not certain. The CDR3 has 15 amino acids. The V end was cut by 2 bases, the J end by 5 bases, with 10 bases between. The CDR3 region is CASSLLGKNNSPLHF. In DNA form, the CDR3 reads TGTGCCAGCAGTTTACTCGGCAAAAATAATTCACCCCTCCACTTT.

This chain links TRBV29-1 with TRBJ1-2; D is undetermined. This CDR3 region has 14 residues. Germline V gene lookup returns CDR1 SQVTM and CDR2 ANQGSEA. V was clipped by 0 bases and J by 6 bases, with 14 bases between them. The chain's CDR3 is CSVEEPGFRNGYTF. The DNA for the CDR3 is TGCAGCGTTGAAGAGCCAGGTTTTCGGAATGGCTACACCTTC.

This chain uses TRBV3-1 with TRBJ2-1; D uncertain. Per germline, CDR1 LGHDT and CDR2 YNNKEL (reference sequence). The V end was cut by 7 bases, the J end by 0 bases, with 10 bases between. The CDR3 runs 14 residues. In DNA form, the CDR3 reads TGTGCCAGCAAAGAGTCGAGCTCCTACAATGAGCAGTTCTTC. It translates to CASKESSSYNEQFF.

This clonotype turned up a few times. The chain combines TRBV29-1 with TRBJ2-1, with 8 bases that match TRBD1. With 5 bases clipped from V and 0 bases from J, the junction kept 15 bases outside the gene matches. This CDR3 spans 18 amino acids. The germline V gene has CDR1 SQVTM and CDR2 ANQGSEA. The CDR3 region has the DNA TGCAGCGTTACACACGGACAGGGTTTTGGCGGCTCCTACAATGAGCAGTTCTTC. Translated: CSVTHGQGFGGSYNEQFF.

The chain has TRBV7-6 and TRBJ2-5; tentative D call: TRBD2 (5 bases). The CDR3 runs 12 residues. V was pared by 5 bases and J by 11 bases, with 15 bases between. Germline values: CDR1 SGHVS, CDR2 FNYEAQ. CDR3 loop: CASSPPGLKQYF. DNA for the CDR3: TGTGCCAGCAGCCCCCCTGGACTGAAGCAGTACTTC. Complete variable domain (other parts from reference TRBV7-6 and TRBJ2-5): GAGVSQSPRYKVTKRGQDVALRCDPISGHVSLYWYRQALGQGPEFLTYFNYEAQQDKSGLPNDRFSAERPEGSISTLTIQRTEQRDSAMYRCASSPPGLKQYFGPGTRLLVL.

This clonotype was seen only a few times. CDR3 bases: TGTGCCAGCAGCCGCAAAGGAGGGTCCTACAATGAGCAGTTCTTC. Encoded protein: CASSRKGGSYNEQFF. The chain joins TRBV7-9 to TRBJ2-1, with a weak D call TRBD2 (6 bases). Trimming left V 5 bases short and J 1 base short, with 12 bases between. Germline values: CDR1 SEHNR, CDR2 FQNEAQ (reference sequence). The length of the CDR3 is 15 residues.

This chain uses TRBV29-1 with TRBJ1-2, with D uncertain. CDR1 and CDR2 (germline): SQVTM, ANQGSEA. CDR3 length: 13 residues. V was clipped by 5 bases and J by 2 bases, with 12 bases between them. The CDR3 sequence is CSVPATANYGYTF. CDR3 coding DNA: TGCAGCGTTCCTGCGACGGCAAACTATGGCTACACCTTC.

The rearrangement links TRBV20-1 to TRBJ1-1, with 7 nucleotides matching TRBD1. The CDR3 totals 15 residues. Germline V CDR1 and CDR2: DFQATT, SNEGSKA (reference sequence). V trimming: 1 base; J trimming: 6 bases; junction bases outside the gene matches: 11. This CDR3 is CSARVADRVKSEAFF. As DNA, the CDR3 is TGCAGTGCTAGAGTCGCTGACAGGGTTAAATCTGAAGCTTTCTTT.

The CDR3 nucleotides are TGTGCCGGTGGGGGTGATGAGAACATTCAGTACTTC. Amino acids: CAGGGDENIQYF. The chain uses TRBV3-1 and TRBJ2-4, with D perhaps matching TRBD1 or TRBD2 (5 bases each). The length of the CDR3 is 12 residues. Germline CDR1 reads LGHDT; CDR2 reads YNNKEL (reference sequence). V lost 11 bases and J 7 bases, leaving 15 bases between the germline ends.

Remarks on this clonotype: The CDR3 carries no conserved terminal phenylalanine or tryptophan, so it likely arises from a read error. V gene TRBV20-1 combines with J gene TRBJ2-1; D call uncertain. With the DNA end fitting TRBJ2-5 better, the J assignment may be wrong. The CDR3 spans 12 residues. From germline, CDR1 is DFQATT and CDR2 SNEGSKA (reference sequence). The CDR3: CSARRREETQYL. DNA of the CDR3: TGCAGTGCTAGGCGCCGTGAAGAGACCCAGTACCTC.

The rearrangement uses TRBV20-1 and TRBJ2-5, with TRBD2 as a possible D gene (5 bases). The J call is doubtful: the DNA matches TRBJ2-1 better. Germline V CDR1 and CDR2: DFQATT, SNEGSKA (reference sequence). This CDR3 has 12 residues. The CDR3 DNA is TGCAGTGTCCAGAGGACTTTTCGCGAGCAGTTCTTC. Its protein is CSVQRTFREQFF.

The CDR3 reads CASLGLAGSEQFF. The CDR3 DNA reads TGTGCCAGTCTGGGACTAGCGGGGAGTGAGCAGTTCTTC. This chain links TRBV27 with TRBJ2-5; the match to TRBD2 covers 13 bases. Near its end, the DNA agrees better with TRBJ2-1, so the J call may be wrong. The germline CDR1 and CDR2 sequences are MNHEY and SMNVEV (reference sequence). The CDR3 consists of 13 residues.

The chain joins TRBV20-1 to TRBJ1-1; D remains unclear. Trimming left V 6 bases short and J 11 bases short, with 22 bases between. This CDR3 has 13 residues. Germline-derived CDR1 and CDR2 are DFQATT and SNEGSKA (reference sequence). The CDR3 protein is CSASEGALAQAFF. CDR3 coding DNA: TGCAGTGCCAGCGAAGGCGCCCTTGCCCAGGCTTTCTTT.

Here the CDR3 DNA reads TGCGCCAGCAGCCAAGATTTTGAGGGGTTTGGCCTTCAGCCCCAGCATTTT. Translating it yields CASSQDFEGFGLQPQHF. This rearrangement joins TRBV4-3 to TRBJ1-5; D perhaps matches TRBD1 (5 bases). V lost 0 bases to trimming and J lost 6 bases, with 18 bases between them. The CDR3 runs 17 residues. Germline loops: CDR1 LGHNA, CDR2 YSLEER.

The genes are TRBV20-1 and TRBJ1-5; 8 bases fit TRBD1. This CDR3 contains 14 residues. Germline V gene lookup returns CDR1 DFQATT and CDR2 SNEGSKA (reference sequence). After removal of 5 bases from V and 7 bases from J, the junction contained 10 bases not matched to a gene. The CDR3 coding sequence is TGCAGTGCTGCCAGGACAGGGCTTCGGCAGCCCCAGCATTTT. This encodes CSAARTGLRQPQHF.